The 10 T cell receptor beta chains given below trace back to one sample, sequenced in a study of tissue T cells after allogeneic stem cell transplantation. The time point: mouse harvest day 7 after allogeneic transplant. Mouse grafts combined 10^7 T-cell-depleted bone marrow cells with 10^6 splenic CD5+ T cells. Sequenced by immunoSEQ multiplex PCR; TCRdb stores in-frame clones only, minus some. The sample has roughly 7,600 clones, roughly half seen once. The sequenced material came from gut tissue. These receptors all stem from a female BALB/c mouse given C57BL/6 T cells with graft-versus-host disease after an allogeneic hematopoietic cell transplant.

Regarding this clone: Gene names and germline match the mouse. Read sequence stops 1 residue before the CDR3 end, and the germline J gene provides the missing end. J is TRBJ1-4 and V is TRBV24; possible D gene TRBD1, 5 bases. This CDR3 comprises 15 residues. V shed 3 bases and J shed 0 bases, with 8 bases lying between them. Germline V lookup: CDR1 KGHTA, CDR2 FRNEEI. The CDR3 protein is CASSLRTISNERLFF. CDR3 bases read: TGTGCCAGCAGTCTCCGGACAATTTCCAACGAAAGATTATTT.

Points on this clone: Gene and germline names: mouse. The read stops 1 residue short of the end of the CDR3; the missing end is completed from the germline J gene. The chain links TRBV26 to TRBJ1-2; D gene ambiguous. Germline CDR1 KGHPV, CDR2 FQNQEV (reference sequence). The CDR3 consists of 14 residues. V lost 1 base, J lost 4 bases, and 10 bases lay in between. Incomplete CDR3 DNA: TGTGCCAGCAGTCTGTTGGGTGGGAGCTCCGACTACACC. Residues: CASSLLGGSSDYT. The complete CDR3 sequence is CASSLLGGSSDYTF.

In the case of this clone: The listed genes are named as in mouse. Partial CDR3 DNA: TGTGCCTGGAGACTGGGACAGGAGAGGGACGAAAGATTATTT. Its translation: CAWRLGQERDERLF. The whole CDR3 sequence is CAWRLGQERDERLFF. This chain connects TRBV31 to TRBJ1-4, with 8 nucleotides matching TRBD1. The read stops 1 residue short of the end of the CDR3; the missing end is completed from the germline J gene. After removal of 3 bases from V and 6 bases from J, the junction contained 9 bases not matched to a gene. There are 15 residues in the CDR3. The germline gives CDR1 GKSSPN, CDR2 SITVG.

Concerning this clone: Genes and germline are mouse. Read sequence stops 1 residue before the CDR3 end, and the germline J gene provides the missing end. The J gene is TRBJ2-4, the V gene TRBV15, with D hard to call. The germline V and J ends were trimmed by 3 bases and 2 bases, with 9 bases remaining between them. CDR1 and CDR2 (germline): SGHND, FRSKSL. There are 14 residues in the CDR3. CDR3: CASSLAGPQNTLYF. The CDR3 bases that were read are TGTGCCAGCAGTTTGGCTGGCCCTCAAAACACCTTGTAC.

A note on this clone: All gene names here are mouse names. The observed sequence ends 1 residue before the CDR3 terminus, with the missing tail filled in from the germline J gene. The chain has TRBV3 and TRBJ2-5; 10 positions match TRBD1. V was clipped by 5 bases and J by 6 bases; unmatched bases: 2. The germline gives CDR1 SNHLY, CDR2 FYNGKV (reference sequence). The CDR3 loop spans 13 amino acids. The part of the CDR3 DNA that was read is TGTGCCAGCAGCCGGACAGGGGGGGACACCCAGTAC. Its protein is CASSRTGGDTQY. The CDR3, in full, reads CASSRTGGDTQYF.

Of note for this clone: The gene names given are mouse names. This chain's CDR3 is CASSQEGGRQDTQYF. The CDR3 bases that were read are TGTGCCAGCAGCCAAGAGGGGGGGCGCCAAGACACCCAGTAC. V gene TRBV5 combines with J gene TRBJ2-5; 8 positions agree with TRBD2. The read halts 1 residue ahead of the CDR3 end, with the missing end drawn from the germline J gene. After removal of 0 bases from V and 2 bases from J, the junction contained 1 base not matched to a gene. Germline assignment: CDR1 LGHNA and CDR2 YNLKQL (reference sequence). The CDR3 length is 15 residues.

Of note for this clone: Each gene name is a mouse one. From the germline J gene comes the end of the CDR3, since the read stops 1 residue before it. The chain is built from TRBV31 and TRBJ2-7; TRBD2 might be the D (5 bases). Trimming shortened V by 0 bases and J by 6 bases, and 9 bases separated the two germline ends. CDR3 length equals 12 residues. CDR1 is GKSSPN, CDR2 SITVG, per germline. The part of the CDR3 DNA that was read is TGTGCCTGGAGTCTAGGGTGGGGTGAACAGTAC. Translating it yields CAWSLGWGEQY. The full-length CDR3 reads as CAWSLGWGEQYF.

A remark on this clone: The gene names here belong to mouse. The read ends 1 residue before the CDR3 terminus; that terminus is restored from the germline J gene. The V call is TRBV5, the J call TRBJ1-6; 7 positions agree with TRBD1. Being an ORF, TRBJ1-6 has a function that is uncertain. CDR3 length equals 15 residues. Trimming at V came to 4 bases and at J to 6 bases, leaving 6 bases not matched to a gene. Germline CDR1 is LGHNA and CDR2 is YNLKQL (reference sequence). The sequenced CDR3 bases are TGTGCCAGCAGCCGCTCAGGGGGGAGTAATTCGCCCCTCTAC. It translates to CASSRSGGSNSPLY. The whole CDR3 sequence reads CASSRSGGSNSPLYF.

On this clone: The gene names here belong to mouse. The read ends 1 residue early relative to the CDR3; the germline J gene fills the gap. The rearrangement uses TRBV31 and TRBJ1-4; 10 bases line up with TRBD1. Trimming at V came to 3 bases and at J to 6 bases, leaving 7 bases not matched to a gene. In germline, CDR1 is GKSSPN, CDR2 SITVG. The CDR3 is 15 residues long. The CDR3 spells CAWRLGQGRDERLFF. Incomplete CDR3 DNA: TGTGCCTGGAGACTGGGACAGGGGAGGGACGAAAGATTATTT.

Concerning this clone: Gene names are the mouse ones. The CDR3 end lies 1 residue beyond the end of the read and is filled in from the germline J gene. The gene calls are TRBV3 and TRBJ2-4; D is perhaps TRBD2 (5 bases). Trimming shortened V by 3 bases and J by 4 bases, and 8 bases separated the two germline ends. Germline CDR1 is SNHLY and CDR2 is FYNGKV (reference sequence). This CDR3 is built from 13 residues. The part of the CDR3 DNA that was read is TGTGCCAGCAGCTTCCTGGGTGAAAACACCTTGTAC. Translation gives CASSFLGENTLY. The complete CDR3 protein is CASSFLGENTLYF.